One sample yielded the 19 T cell receptor beta chains listed below, sequenced in a study of response to subunit inactivated influenza vaccine (dated by TCRdb to 2016 to 2018). The receptor library was made with RT-PCR. Sequencing was performed on an Illumina HiSeq 2500. In TCRdb, the public reads were trimmed at Q25 with fastp and aligned with MiXCR, with productive beta chains retained. One record per CDR3 amino acid sequence lists the most common genes and DNA. For this sample the table gives about 500,000 distinct CDR3 sequences, of which about 15% were detected only once. 2.5% to 3.5% of the sample belongs to the ten largest clones. The specimen was CD4+ T cells sorted from PBMCs, collected around 25 months after vaccination. The receptor source for this set is a man between 50 and 69 years old who received an inactivated influenza vaccine. Donor details come from another sample of the same person, matched by shared clones.

Only a few counts were recorded for this clonotype. The rearrangement links TRBV9 to TRBJ1-1; weak D call: TRBD1 (5 bases). This CDR3 is 13 amino acids long. Germline V lookup: CDR1 SGDLS, CDR2 YYNGEE. V gave up 4 bases and J gave up 8 bases, with 15 bases separating them. The CDR3: CASSIWGEGEAFF. CDR3 nucleotides: TGTGCCAGCAGCATTTGGGGGGAAGGGGAAGCTTTCTTT.

This clonotype was seen a few times. The chain has TRBV7-9 and TRBJ2-4; D possibly corresponds to TRBD1 (6 bases). This CDR3 is 14 amino acids long. Germline loops: CDR1 SEHNR, CDR2 FQNEAQ (reference sequence). V dropped 0 bases and J dropped 9 bases, with 12 bases sitting between them. The DNA for the CDR3 is TGTGCCAGCAGCTTAGCGGGGACAACAGGCATTCAGTACTTC. Amino acid sequence: CASSLAGTTGIQYF.

This clonotype has a count of ten or more. The chain is built from TRBV20-1 and TRBJ2-1; 7 positions agree with TRBD2. The CDR3 contains 14 residues. Germline assignment: CDR1 DFQATT and CDR2 SNEGSKA (reference sequence). Trimming took 2 bases from V and 5 from J; bases not matched to a gene: 6. The CDR3 region has the DNA TGCAGTGCTAGAATGACTAGCAGCCACAATGAGCAGTTCTTC. Residues: CSARMTSSHNEQFF.

V is TRBV12-3 or TRBV12-4 and J is TRBJ1-1, with D uncertain. Trimming removed 7 bases from V and 3 bases from J, with 15 bases in between. This CDR3 region has 14 residues. This chain's CDR3 is CASISSAPDTEAFF. CDR3 in DNA: TGTGCCAGCATCTCCAGTGCCCCAGACACTGAAGCTTTCTTT.

This clonotype was counted only a few times. The rearrangement joins TRBV2 to TRBJ1-4; 7 bases match TRBD1. From germline, CDR1 is SNHLY and CDR2 FYNNEI. The junction had 7 bases not matched to a gene; V was cut back by 2 bases and J by 7 bases. CDR3 size: 15 residues. CDR3 region: CASSERGQRSEKLFF. CDR3 coding DNA: TGTGCCAGCAGTGAAAGGGGACAGCGAAGTGAAAAACTGTTTTTT.

This clonotype was seen a handful of times. V and J are TRBV5-5 and TRBJ2-1, with unresolved D. The length of the CDR3 is 13 residues. The germline V gene has CDR1 SGHKS and CDR2 YYEKEE (reference sequence). V was shortened by 6 bases and J by 1 base, with 8 bases between the two germline ends. CDR3 loop: CASTLGSYNEQFF. CDR3 DNA sequence: TGTGCCAGCACCCTAGGGTCCTACAATGAGCAGTTCTTC.

This chain connects TRBV20-1 to TRBJ2-5; TRBD2 matches 10 bases. The germline V gene encodes CDR1 DFQATT and CDR2 SNEGSKA (reference sequence). V lost 8 bases and J lost 5; bases outside the gene matches: 5. The CDR3 is 12 amino acids. CDR3 protein: CSQREGGETQYF. The CDR3 DNA sequence: TGCAGTCAGCGGGAGGGAGGGGAGACCCAGTACTTC.

The rearrangement links TRBV7-9 to TRBJ2-5; D not certain. This CDR3 is built from 13 residues. CDR1 and CDR2 (germline): SEHNR, FQNEAQ (reference sequence). V was trimmed by 3 bases and J by 2 bases, leaving 7 bases between them. For the CDR3, the DNA is TGTGCCAGCAGCTTTTTACCGCAAGAGACCCAGTACTTC. Its translation: CASSFLPQETQYF. The whole variable domain, remainder taken from reference TRBV7-9 and TRBJ2-5, is DTGVSQNPRHKITKRGQNVTFRCDPISEHNRLYWYRQTLGQGPEFLTYFQNEAQLEKSRLLSDRFSAERPKGSFSTLEIQRTEQGDSAMYLCASSFLPQETQYFGPGTRLLVL.

Ten or more counts support this clonotype. J is TRBJ2-7 and V is TRBV12-3 or TRBV12-4, with D possibly matching TRBD2 (5 bases). Trimming shortened V by 5 bases and J by 7 bases, and 18 bases separated the two germline ends. CDR3 length: 14 residues. The CDR3 nucleotides are TGTGCCAGCAGTCTCCCCCGGCGGAGGAAGGAGCAGTACTTC. It codes for CASSLPRRRKEQYF.

The chain carries TRBV3-1 and TRBJ2-3; 9 bases match TRBD2. Germline values: CDR1 LGHDT, CDR2 YNNKEL (reference sequence). J was trimmed by 2 bases and V by 0 bases; bases with no gene match: 3. The CDR3 sequence is 16 residues long. The CDR3 loop reads CASSQDPSGNTDTQYF. The CDR3 DNA reads TGTGCCAGCAGCCAAGACCCTAGCGGGAACACAGATACGCAGTATTTT.

This clonotype was observed a few times. The V and J genes are TRBV6-2 or TRBV6-3 and TRBJ2-2; tentative D call: TRBD1 (5 bases). The CDR3 length is 15 residues. Germline CDR1 is MNHEY and CDR2 is SVGEGT. With 1 base removed from V and 4 bases from J, the gap between germline ends came to 10 bases. CDR3 DNA: TGTGCCAGCAGTTACTTCAGGGCACCCACCGGGGAGCTGTTTTTT. This translates into CASSYFRAPTGELFF.

V and J are TRBV20-1 and TRBJ2-5; D may match TRBD1 or TRBD2 (5 bases each). CDR3 length: 16 amino acids. CDR1 is DFQATT and CDR2 is SNEGSKA in the germline V gene (reference sequence). V dropped 4 bases and J dropped 3 bases, with 21 bases sitting between them. CDR3: CSATTTFGREKETQYF. The CDR3 DNA is TGCAGTGCTACCACCACTTTCGGCAGGGAGAAAGAGACCCAGTACTTC.

In this sample, this clonotype turned up a few times. A much more abundant neighbour one base away suggests this may be a read error. The CDR3 DNA reads TGTGCCAGCAGTTACAGGGGAAACTACGAGCAGTACTTC. The encoded protein is CASSYRGNYEQYF. The V and J genes are TRBV6-2 or TRBV6-3 and TRBJ2-7; maybe TRBD1 (5 bases). Germline CDR1 is MNHEY and CDR2 is SVGEGT. CDR3 length: 13 amino acids. V was shortened by 2 bases and J by 3 bases, with 8 bases between the two germline ends.

The rearrangement links TRBV20-1 to TRBJ2-6, with D tentatively TRBD2 (5 bases). Germline V gene sequence: CDR1 DFQATT, CDR2 SNEGSKA (reference sequence). The V gene lost 4 bases and the J gene lost 0 bases, with 10 bases spanning the gap. The CDR3 spans 15 residues. CDR3 nucleotide sequence: TGCAGTGCTACCGGAGGAAACTCTGGGGCCAACGTCCTGACTTTC. Encoded protein: CSATGGNSGANVLTF.

The chain has TRBV9 and TRBJ1-1; D uncertain. The CDR3 runs 14 residues. Trimming took 0 bases from V and 1 from J, leaving 7 bases between them. Germline V lookup: CDR1 SGDLS, CDR2 YYNGEE. The CDR3: CASSVVGGNTEAFF. In nucleotides, the CDR3 is TGTGCCAGCAGCGTAGTAGGAGGGAACACTGAAGCTTTCTTT.

This clonotype was observed many times. The chain carries TRBV5-1 and TRBJ1-4; 7 nucleotides align to TRBD1. V trimming: 0 bases; J trimming: 8 bases; junction bases outside the gene matches: 7. This CDR3 has 15 amino acids. Germline V gene sequence: CDR1 SGHRS, CDR2 YFSETQ. The CDR3 DNA sequence: TGCGCCAGCAGCTTGGCAGGGGGGCGCGAGGAAAAACTGTTTTTT. It specifies CASSLAGGREEKLFF.

The chain recombines TRBV4-1 with TRBJ1-1, with D unresolved. The V gene's germline CDR1 is MGHRA and CDR2 YSYEKL. CDR3 size: 15 residues. Trimming cost V 0 bases and J 0 bases, with 8 bases left between them. The CDR3 nucleotides are TGCGCCAGCAGCCAAGAATCCCTCCTGAACACTGAAGCTTTCTTT. This translates into CASSQESLLNTEAFF.

This chain uses TRBV6-2 or TRBV6-3 with TRBJ2-4; D is possibly TRBD2 (7 bases). V was pared by 8 bases and J by 8 bases, with 16 bases between. CDR3 size: 13 residues. Germline CDR1 reads MNHEY; CDR2 reads SVGEGT. For the CDR3, the DNA is TGTGCCAGCGTAAGGGGGGGGAGCGACATTCAGTACTTC. Protein product: CASVRGGSDIQYF.

This clonotype was detected only a few times. The V gene is TRBV18, the J gene TRBJ1-1, with D perhaps TRBD1 (5 bases). There are 15 residues in the CDR3. The germline V gene encodes CDR1 KGHSH and CDR2 LQKENI. Trimming removed 6 bases from V and 4 bases from J, with 18 bases in between. The CDR3 coding sequence is TGTGCCAGCTCCACCAGCCAGGGAAGGACCACTGAAGCTTTCTTT. Protein product: CASSTSQGRTTEAFF.